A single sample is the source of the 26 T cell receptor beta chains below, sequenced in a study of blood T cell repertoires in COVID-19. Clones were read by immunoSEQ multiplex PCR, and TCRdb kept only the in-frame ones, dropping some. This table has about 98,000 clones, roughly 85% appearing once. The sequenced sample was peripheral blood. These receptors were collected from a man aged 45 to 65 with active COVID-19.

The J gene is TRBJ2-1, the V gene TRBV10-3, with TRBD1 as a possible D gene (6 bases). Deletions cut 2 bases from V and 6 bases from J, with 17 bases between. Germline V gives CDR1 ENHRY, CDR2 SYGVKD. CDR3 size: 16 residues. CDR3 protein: CAISERGRGQGNEQFF. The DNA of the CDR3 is TGTGCCATCAGTGAGCGTGGCAGGGGCCAGGGCAATGAGCAGTTCTTC.

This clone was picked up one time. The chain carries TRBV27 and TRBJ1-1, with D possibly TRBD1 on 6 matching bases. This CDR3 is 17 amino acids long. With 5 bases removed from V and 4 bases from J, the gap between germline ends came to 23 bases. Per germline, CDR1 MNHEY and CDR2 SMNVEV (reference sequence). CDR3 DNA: TGTGCCAGCAGTCCAGTTAAAATGGCAGGGGTCGGCACTGAAGCTTTCTTT. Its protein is CASSPVKMAGVGTEAFF.

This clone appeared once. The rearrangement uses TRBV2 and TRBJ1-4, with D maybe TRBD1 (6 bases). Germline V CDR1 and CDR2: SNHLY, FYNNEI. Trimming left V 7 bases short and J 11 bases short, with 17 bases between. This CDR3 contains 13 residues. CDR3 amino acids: CASTPQGGGKLFF. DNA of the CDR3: TGTGCCAGCACTCCGCAGGGAGGGGGGAAACTGTTTTTT.

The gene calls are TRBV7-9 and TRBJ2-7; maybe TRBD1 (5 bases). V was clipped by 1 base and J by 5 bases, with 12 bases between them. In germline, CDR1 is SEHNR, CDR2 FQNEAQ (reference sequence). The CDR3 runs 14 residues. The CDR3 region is CASSLDLGLDEQYF. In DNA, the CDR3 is TGTGCCAGCAGCTTAGATCTGGGGCTGGACGAGCAGTACTTC.

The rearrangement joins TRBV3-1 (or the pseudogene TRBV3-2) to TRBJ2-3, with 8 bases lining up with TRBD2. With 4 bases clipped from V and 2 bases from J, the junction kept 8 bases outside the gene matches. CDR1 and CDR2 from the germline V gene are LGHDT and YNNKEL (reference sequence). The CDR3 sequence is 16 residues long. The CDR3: CASSLTAGGSTDTQYF. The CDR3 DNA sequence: TGTGCCAGCAGCCTGACTGCGGGGGGTTCCACAGATACGCAGTATTTT.

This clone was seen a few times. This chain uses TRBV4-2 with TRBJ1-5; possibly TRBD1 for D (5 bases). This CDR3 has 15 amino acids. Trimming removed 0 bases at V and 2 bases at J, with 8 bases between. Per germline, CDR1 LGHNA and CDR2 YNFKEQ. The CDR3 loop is CASSQEGAGNQPQHF. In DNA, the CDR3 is TGTGCCAGCAGCCAAGAAGGGGCAGGCAATCAGCCCCAGCATTTT.

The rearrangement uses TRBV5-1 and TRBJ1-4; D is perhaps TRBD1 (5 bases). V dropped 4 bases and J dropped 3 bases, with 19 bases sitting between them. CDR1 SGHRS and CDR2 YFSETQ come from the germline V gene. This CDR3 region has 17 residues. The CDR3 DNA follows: TGCGCCAGCAGCCCCTGGGGCTCGGCGGGACCTAATGAAAAACTGTTTTTT. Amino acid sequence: CASSPWGSAGPNEKLFF.

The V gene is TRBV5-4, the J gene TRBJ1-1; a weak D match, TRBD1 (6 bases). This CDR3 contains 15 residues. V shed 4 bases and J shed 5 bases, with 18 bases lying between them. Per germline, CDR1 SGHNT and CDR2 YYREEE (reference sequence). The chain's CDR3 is CASSPRGGRMTEAFF. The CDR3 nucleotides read TGTGCCAGCAGCCCCCGGGGGGGGCGGATGACTGAAGCTTTCTTT.

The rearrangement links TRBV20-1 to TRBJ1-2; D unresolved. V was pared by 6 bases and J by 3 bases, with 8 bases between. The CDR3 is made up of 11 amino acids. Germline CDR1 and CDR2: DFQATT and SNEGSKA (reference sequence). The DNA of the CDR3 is TGCAGTGCCCCGAGCGACTATGGCTACACCTTC. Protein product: CSAPSDYGYTF.

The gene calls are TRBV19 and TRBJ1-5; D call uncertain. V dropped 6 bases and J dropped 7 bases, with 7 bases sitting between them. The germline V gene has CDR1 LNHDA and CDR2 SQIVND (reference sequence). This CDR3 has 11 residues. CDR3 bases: TGTGCCAGTAGATCGCGACAGCCCCAGCATTTT. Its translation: CASRSRQPQHF. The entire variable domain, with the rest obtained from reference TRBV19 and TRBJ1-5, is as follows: DGGITQSPKYLFRKEGQNVTLSCEQNLNHDAMYWYRQDPGQGLRLIYYSQIVNDFQKGDIAEGYSVSREKKESFPLTVTSAQKNPTAFYLCASRSRQPQHFGDGTRLSIL.

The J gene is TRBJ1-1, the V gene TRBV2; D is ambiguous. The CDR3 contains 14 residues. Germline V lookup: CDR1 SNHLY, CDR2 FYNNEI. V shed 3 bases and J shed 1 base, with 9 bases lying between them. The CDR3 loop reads CASSDGGRNTEAFF. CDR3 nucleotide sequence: TGTGCCAGCAGTGACGGAGGGAGGAACACTGAAGCTTTCTTT.

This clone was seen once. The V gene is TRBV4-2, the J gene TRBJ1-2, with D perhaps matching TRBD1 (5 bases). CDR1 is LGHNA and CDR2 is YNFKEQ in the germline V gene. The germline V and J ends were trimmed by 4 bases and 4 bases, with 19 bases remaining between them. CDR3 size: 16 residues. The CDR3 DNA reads TGTGCCAGCAGCCCCCGGGCCCGGGGGTTGGGCTATGGCTACACCTTC. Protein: CASSPRARGLGYGYTF.

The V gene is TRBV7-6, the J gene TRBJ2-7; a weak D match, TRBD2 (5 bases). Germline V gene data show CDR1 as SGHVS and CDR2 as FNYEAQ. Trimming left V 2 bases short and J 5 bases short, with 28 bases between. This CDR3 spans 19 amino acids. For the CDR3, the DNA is TGTGCCAGCAGCTTAATGGGCCAAGCGTCGAAGAGGGTCCTCCACGAGCAGTACTTC. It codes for CASSLMGQASKRVLHEQYF. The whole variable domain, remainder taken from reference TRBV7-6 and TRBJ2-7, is GAGVSQSPRYKVTKRGQDVALRCDPISGHVSLYWYRQALGQGPEFLTYFNYEAQQDKSGLPNDRFSAERPEGSISTLTIQRTEQRDSAMYRCASSLMGQASKRVLHEQYFGPGTRLTVT.

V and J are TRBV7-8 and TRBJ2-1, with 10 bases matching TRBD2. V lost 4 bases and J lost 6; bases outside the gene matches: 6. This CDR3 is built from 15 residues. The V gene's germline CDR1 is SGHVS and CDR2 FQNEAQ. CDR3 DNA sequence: TGTGCCAGCAGCTCGAGCGGGGGGGCAGCCAATGAGCAGTTCTTC. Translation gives CASSSSGGAANEQFF.

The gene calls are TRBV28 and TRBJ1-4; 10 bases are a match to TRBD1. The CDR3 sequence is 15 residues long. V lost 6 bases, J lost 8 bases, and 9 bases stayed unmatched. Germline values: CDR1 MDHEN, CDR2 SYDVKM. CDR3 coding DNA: TGTGCCAGCAGGCCTCGGGACAGGGGAGGGGAAAAACTGTTTTTT. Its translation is CASRPRDRGGEKLFF.

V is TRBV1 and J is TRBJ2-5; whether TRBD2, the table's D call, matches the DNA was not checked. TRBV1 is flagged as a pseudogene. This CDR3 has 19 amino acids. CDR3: CTSSQDKVRTGGPRETQYF. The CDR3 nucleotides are TGCACCAGCAGCCAAGATAAGGTACGAACGGGGGGGCCGAGGGAGACCCAGTACTTC.

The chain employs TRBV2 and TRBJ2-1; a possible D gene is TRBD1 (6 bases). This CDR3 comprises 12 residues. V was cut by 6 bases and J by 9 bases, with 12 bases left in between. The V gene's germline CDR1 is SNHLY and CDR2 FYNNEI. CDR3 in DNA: TGTGCCAGCAGAGGGGGTTTGGCTGAGCAGTTCTTC. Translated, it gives CASRGGLAEQFF.

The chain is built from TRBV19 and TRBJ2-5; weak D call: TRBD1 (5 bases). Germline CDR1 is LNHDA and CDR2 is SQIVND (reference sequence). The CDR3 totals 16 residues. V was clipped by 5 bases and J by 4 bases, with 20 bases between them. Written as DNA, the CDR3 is TGTGCCAGTAGTCCGCGGACACAACGTAGGCGAGAGACCCAGTACTTC. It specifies CASSPRTQRRRETQYF.

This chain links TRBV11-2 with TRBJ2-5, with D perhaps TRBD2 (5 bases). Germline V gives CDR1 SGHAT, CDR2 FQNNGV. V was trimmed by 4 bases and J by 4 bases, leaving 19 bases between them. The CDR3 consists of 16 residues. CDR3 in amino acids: CASSSHVGRGLETQYF. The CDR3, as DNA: TGTGCCAGCAGCTCCCATGTCGGTCGGGGATTAGAGACCCAGTACTTC.

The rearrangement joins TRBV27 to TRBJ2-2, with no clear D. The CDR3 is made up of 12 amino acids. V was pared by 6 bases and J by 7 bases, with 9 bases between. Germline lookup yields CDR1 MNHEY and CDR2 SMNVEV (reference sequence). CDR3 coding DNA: TGTGCCAGCAGCTCTATTGGCGGGGAGCTGTTTTTT. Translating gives CASSSIGGELFF.

CDR3 nucleotides: TGTGCCAGTAGATCGGGGATACAAGAGACCCAGTACTTC. This sequence encodes CASRSGIQETQYF. J is TRBJ2-5 and V is TRBV19, with D possibly being TRBD2 (5 bases). The CDR3 sequence is 13 residues long. CDR1 LNHDA and CDR2 SQIVND come from the germline V gene (reference sequence). V shed 6 bases and J shed 2 bases, with 10 bases lying between them.

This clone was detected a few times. The CDR3 region is CASSSRLSHYGYTF. CDR3 nucleotides: TGTGCCAGCAGCTCGCGGCTCTCACACTATGGCTACACCTTC. V usage is TRBV11-2 and J usage is TRBJ1-2; no clear D gene. Germline V gene data show CDR1 as SGHAT and CDR2 as FQNNGV. The V gene lost 4 bases and the J gene lost 3 bases, with 12 bases spanning the gap. The CDR3 is made up of 14 amino acids. Variable domain in full (rest from reference TRBV11-2 and TRBJ1-2): EAGVAQSPRYKIIEKRQSVAFWCNPISGHATLYWYQQILGQGPKLLIQFQNNGVVDDSQLPKDRFSAERLKGVDSTLKIQPAKLEDSAVYLCASSSRLSHYGYTFGSGTRLTVV.

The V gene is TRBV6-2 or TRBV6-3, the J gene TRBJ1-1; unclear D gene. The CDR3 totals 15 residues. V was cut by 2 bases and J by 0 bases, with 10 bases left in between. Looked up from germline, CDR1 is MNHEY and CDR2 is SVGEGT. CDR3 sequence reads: CASSYGREVNTEAFF. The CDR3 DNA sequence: TGTGCCAGCAGTTACGGTCGGGAGGTGAACACTGAAGCTTTCTTT.

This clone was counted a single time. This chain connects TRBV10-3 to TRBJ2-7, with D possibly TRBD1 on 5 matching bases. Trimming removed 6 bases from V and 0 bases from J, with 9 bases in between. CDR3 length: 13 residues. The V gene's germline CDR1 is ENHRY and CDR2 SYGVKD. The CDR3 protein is CAISPGSSYEQYF. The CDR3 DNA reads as TGTGCCATCAGCCCAGGGTCCTCCTACGAGCAGTACTTC.

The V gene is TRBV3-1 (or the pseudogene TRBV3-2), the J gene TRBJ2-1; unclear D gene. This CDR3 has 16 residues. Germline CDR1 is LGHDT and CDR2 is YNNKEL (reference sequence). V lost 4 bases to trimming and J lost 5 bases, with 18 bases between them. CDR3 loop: CASSLSDSVGDNEQFF. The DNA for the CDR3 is TGTGCCAGCAGCCTTTCCGACTCAGTAGGAGACAATGAGCAGTTCTTC.

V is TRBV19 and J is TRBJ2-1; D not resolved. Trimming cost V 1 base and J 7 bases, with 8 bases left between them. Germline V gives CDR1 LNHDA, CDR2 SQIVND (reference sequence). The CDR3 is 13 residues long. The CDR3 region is CASSIGLLNEQFF. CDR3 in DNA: TGTGCCAGTAGTATAGGACTTTTAAATGAGCAGTTCTTC.